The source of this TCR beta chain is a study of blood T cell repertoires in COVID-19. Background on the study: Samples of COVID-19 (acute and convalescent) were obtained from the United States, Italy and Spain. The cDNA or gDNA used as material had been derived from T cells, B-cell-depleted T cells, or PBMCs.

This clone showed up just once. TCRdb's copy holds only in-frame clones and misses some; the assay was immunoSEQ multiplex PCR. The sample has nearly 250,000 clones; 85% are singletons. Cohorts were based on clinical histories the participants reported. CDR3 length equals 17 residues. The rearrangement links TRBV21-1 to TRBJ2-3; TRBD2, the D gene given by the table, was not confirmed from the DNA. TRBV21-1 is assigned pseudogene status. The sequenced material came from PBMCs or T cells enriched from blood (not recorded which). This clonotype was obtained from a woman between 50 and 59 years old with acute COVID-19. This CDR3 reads CASSKGGNSGGSDTQYF. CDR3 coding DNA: TGTGCCAGCAGCAAAGGCGGGAATAGCGGGGGGTCAGATACGCAGTATTTT.